This is a list of T cell receptor beta chains from one sample in a study of early T cells in non-severe SARS-CoV-2 infection. Each CDR3 protein gets one entry after TCRdb re-called the 5' RACE reads with MiXCR. The sample includes 45,000 to 55,000 distinct CDR3 sequences, approximately 10% of them seen just once. The material sequenced was whole blood. The receptor source for this set is an adult who was a healthcare worker with PCR-confirmed SARS-CoV-2 infection or an uninfected control (not recorded which). The CDR3 runs from the conserved cysteine through the conserved F or W. A D gene is named only where the DNA matches it firmly. Some rows have no size entry. The others give once, few or many, or a class for an expanded clone.

D	V	size	J	CDR3	DNA
TRBD2	TRBV27	few	TRBJ2-7	CASRPIAGLYEQYF	TGTGCCAGCAGGCCCATAGCGGGGCTCTACGAGCAGTACTTC
TRBD2	TRBV7-8	.	TRBJ2-1	CASSLLPPSGGNEWQFF	TGTGCCAGCAGCTTACTTCCCCCTAGCGGGGGGAATGAGTGGCAGTTCTTC
.	TRBV5-1	.	TRBJ2-5	CASSLASAGGETQYF	TGCGCCAGCAGCTTGGCATCGGCAGGGGGGGAGACCCAGTACTTC
.	TRBV4-2	.	TRBJ1-1	CASSPSTENTEAFF	TGTGCCAGCAGCCCGTCCACAGAGAACACTGAAGCTTTCTTT
.	TRBV6-6	few	TRBJ1-2	CASTRVADTYYTF	TGTGCCAGCACCAGGGTGGCAGATACTTACTACACCTTC
TRBD2	TRBV6-5	many	TRBJ2-7	CASRPGLAGIYEQYF	TGTGCCAGCAGACCGGGACTAGCGGGAATATACGAGCAGTACTTC
TRBD2	TRBV6-1	.	TRBJ2-5	CASSDDPRGREETQYF	TGTGCCAGCAGTGACGACCCACGAGGGAGGGAGGAGACCCAGTACTTC
TRBD2	TRBV11-2	.	TRBJ2-5	CASSARGVRGQAILAGVRETQYF	TGTGCCAGCAGCGCTCGGGGGGTCCGTGGACAGGCGATCCTAGCGGGAGTCAGGGAGACCCAGTACTTC
.	TRBV3-1	few	TRBJ1-1	CASSQRIVAGTEAFF	TGTGCCAGCAGCCAACGAATCGTGGCGGGCACTGAAGCTTTCTTT
.	TRBV14	many	TRBJ1-3	CASSQGRGSSGNTIYF	TGTGCCAGCAGCCAAGGGCGGGGGTCCTCTGGAAACACCATATATTTT
.	TRBV18	.	TRBJ1-1	CASSLTGYESEAFF	TGTGCCAGCTCTCTGACAGGCTATGAATCGGAAGCTTTCTTT
.	TRBV27	few	TRBJ2-7	CASSPFIGRSSYEQYF	TGTGCCAGCAGTCCTTTCATAGGGAGGAGCTCCTACGAGCAGTACTTC
.	TRBV5-1	few	TRBJ2-2	CASRSAQGDTGELFF	TGCGCCAGCAGGTCTGCTCAAGGGGACACCGGGGAGCTGTTTTTT
TRBD2	TRBV5-4	few	TRBJ2-1	CASSPTGTSEFNEQFF	TGTGCCAGCAGCCCAACGGGGACTAGCGAATTCAATGAGCAGTTCTTC
.	TRBV4-2	few	TRBJ2-5	CASSQPDPAETQYF	TGTGCCAGCAGCCAACCTGACCCCGCGGAGACCCAGTACTTC
.	TRBV15	.	TRBJ1-6	CATGKSSYNSPLHF	TGTGCCACCGGAAAAAGCTCCTATAATTCACCCCTCCACTTT
.	TRBV29-1	.	TRBJ2-1	CSVEGPRGGGLQKNEQFF	TGCAGCGTTGAGGGCCCTCGTGGTGGTGGACTACAAAAGAATGAGCAGTTCTTC
TRBD2	TRBV4-2	many	TRBJ2-2	CASSQDSGRAGELFF	TGTGCCAGCAGCCAAGATAGCGGGAGGGCCGGGGAGCTGTTTTTT
TRBD2	TRBV9	.	TRBJ2-3	CAASAGDGTDTQYF	TGTGCCGCCTCAGCGGGAGACGGCACAGATACGCAGTATTTT
.	TRBV7-2	.	TRBJ2-4	CASSPAGPGKNIQYF	TGTGCCAGCAGCCCGGCGGGGCCAGGAAAAAACATTCAGTACTTC
.	TRBV11-3	many	TRBJ2-2	CASSWGFGSGELFF	TGTGCCAGCAGCTGGGGCTTTGGGAGCGGGGAGCTGTTTTTT
.	TRBV7-8	many	TRBJ2-7	CASSSLSGTVYEQYF	TGTGCCAGCAGCTCCCTATCCGGGACGGTCTACGAGCAGTACTTC
.	TRBV30	medium-sized	TRBJ1-1	CAWSSLVNTEAFF	TGTGCCTGGAGCTCCCTGGTGAACACTGAAGCTTTCTTT
TRBD2	TRBV6-5	many	TRBJ2-7	CATSVASGRYEQYF	TGTGCCACCTCGGTCGCTAGCGGGAGGTACGAGCAGTACTTC
.	TRBV6-6	.	TRBJ2-3	CASSYGRVSSTDTQYF	TGTGCCAGCAGTTATGGGCGGGTCTCTAGCACAGATACGCAGTATTTT
.	TRBV28	.	TRBJ2-3	CASSTTPTQYF	TGTGCCAGCAGTACGACCCCTACGCAGTATTTT
TRBD2	TRBV20-1	few	TRBJ2-7	CSAPGEGSYEQYF	TGCAGTGCCCCTGGGGAGGGCTCCTACGAGCAGTACTTC
.	TRBV3-1	.	TRBJ1-5	CASSQDVLTNQPQHF	TGTGCCAGCAGCCAAGATGTACTGACTAATCAGCCCCAGCATTTT
.	TRBV10-3	many	TRBJ1-5	CAISQEGGSSNQPQHF	TGTGCCATCAGCCAAGAGGGGGGTTCGAGCAATCAGCCCCAGCATTTT
TRBD1	TRBV4-2	.	TRBJ1-4	CASSRIQGGTNEKLFF	TGTGCCAGCAGCCGGATACAGGGGGGAACTAATGAAAAACTGTTTTTT
.	TRBV20-1	many	TRBJ2-2	CSARDGNTGELFF	TGCAGTGCTAGAGATGGAAACACCGGGGAGCTGTTTTTT
.	TRBV5-1	many	TRBJ1-1	CASSLSGDQVTEAFF	TGCGCCAGCAGCCTTTCCGGGGACCAAGTCACTGAAGCTTTCTTT
.	TRBV28	many	TRBJ1-1	CASRAIVSEAFF	TGTGCCAGCAGGGCCATAGTGTCTGAAGCTTTCTTT
.	TRBV20-1	.	TRBJ1-1	CSARDRRQGGTEAFF	TGCAGTGCTAGAGATAGGCGGCAGGGAGGGACTGAAGCTTTCTTT
.	TRBV2	.	TRBJ1-1	CASSYTEMNTEAFF	TGTGCCAGCAGTTACACAGAGATGAACACTGAAGCTTTCTTT
TRBD1	TRBV5-4	.	TRBJ2-2	CASTSGDRGVGELFF	TGTGCCAGCACCTCCGGGGACAGGGGGGTAGGGGAGCTGTTTTTT
TRBD1	TRBV5-1	few	TRBJ2-2	CASSSGQGPTGELFF	TGCGCCAGCAGCTCCGGACAGGGCCCCACCGGGGAGCTGTTTTTT
.	TRBV28	few	TRBJ1-1	CASNREVNTEAFF	TGTGCCAGCAACCGTGAGGTGAACACTGAAGCTTTCTTT
TRBD1	TRBV7-6	few	TRBJ2-1	CASSPGQYNEQFF	TGTGCCAGCAGCCCGGGACAGTACAATGAGCAGTTCTTC
.	TRBV5-1	few	TRBJ2-7	CASSLERSYEQYF	TGCGCCAGCAGCTTGGAACGCTCCTACGAGCAGTACTTC
TRBD2	TRBV6-4	.	TRBJ2-3	CASSDRGTSVTDTQYF	TGTGCCAGCAGTGACAGGGGGACTAGCGTCACAGATACGCAGTATTTT
.	TRBV28	few	TRBJ2-1	CASSLTTGEQFF	TGTGCCAGCAGCCTAACTACCGGAGAGCAGTTCTTC
.	TRBV29-1	.	TRBJ2-5	CSVDEQETQYF	TGCAGCGTTGACGAGCAAGAGACCCAGTACTTC
.	TRBV7-9	.	TRBJ1-2	CASSPAKFNYGYTF	TGTGCCAGCAGCCCCGCTAAATTTAACTATGGCTACACCTTC
.	TRBV6-2/TRBV6-3	.	TRBJ2-3	CASSYRESTDTQYF	TGTGCCAGCAGTTACCGGGAGAGCACAGATACGCAGTATTTT
TRBD2	TRBV3-1	many	TRBJ2-3	CASSPSGRAPDTQYF	TGTGCCAGCAGCCCCAGCGGGAGGGCCCCAGATACGCAGTATTTT
.	TRBV6-1	.	TRBJ1-1	CASSAGHLNTEAFF	TGTGCCAGCAGTGCGGGACACTTGAACACTGAAGCTTTCTTT
.	TRBV20-1	.	TRBJ1-3	CSAIRGTGNTIYF	TGCAGTGCTATTAGAGGGACTGGAAACACCATATATTTT